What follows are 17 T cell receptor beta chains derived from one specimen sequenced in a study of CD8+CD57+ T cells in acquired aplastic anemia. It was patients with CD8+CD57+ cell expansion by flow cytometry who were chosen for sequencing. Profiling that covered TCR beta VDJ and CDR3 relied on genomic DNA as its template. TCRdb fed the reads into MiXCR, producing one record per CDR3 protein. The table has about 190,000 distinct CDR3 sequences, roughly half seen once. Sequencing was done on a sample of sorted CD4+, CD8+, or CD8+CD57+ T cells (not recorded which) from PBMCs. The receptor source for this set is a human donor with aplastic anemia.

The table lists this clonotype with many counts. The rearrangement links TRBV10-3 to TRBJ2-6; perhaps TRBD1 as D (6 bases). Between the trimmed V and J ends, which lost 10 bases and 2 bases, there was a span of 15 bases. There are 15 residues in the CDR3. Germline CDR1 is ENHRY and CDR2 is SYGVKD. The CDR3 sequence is CATTITGTGANVLTF. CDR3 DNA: TGTGCCACCACGATAACAGGGACTGGGGCCAACGTCCTGACTTTC.

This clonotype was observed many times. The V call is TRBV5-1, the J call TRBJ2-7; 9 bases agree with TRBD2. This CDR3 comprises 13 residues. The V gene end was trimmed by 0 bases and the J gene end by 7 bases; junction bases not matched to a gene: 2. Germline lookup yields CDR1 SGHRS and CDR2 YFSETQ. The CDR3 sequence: CASSLALAGEQYF. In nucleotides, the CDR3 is TGCGCCAGCAGCTTGGCCCTAGCGGGAGAGCAGTACTTC.

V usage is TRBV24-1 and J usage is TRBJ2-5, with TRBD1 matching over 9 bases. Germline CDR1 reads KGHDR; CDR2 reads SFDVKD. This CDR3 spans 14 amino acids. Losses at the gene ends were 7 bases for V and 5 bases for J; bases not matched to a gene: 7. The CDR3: CATRPGQGVETQYF. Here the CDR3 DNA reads TGTGCCACCAGACCGGGACAGGGTGTTGAGACCCAGTACTTC.

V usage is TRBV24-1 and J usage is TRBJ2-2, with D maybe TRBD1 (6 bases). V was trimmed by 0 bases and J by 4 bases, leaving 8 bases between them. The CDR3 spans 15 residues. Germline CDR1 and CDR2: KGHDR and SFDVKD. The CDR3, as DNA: TGTGCCACCAGTGATTTGCAGGGGTCCACCGGGGAGCTGTTTTTT. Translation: CATSDLQGSTGELFF.

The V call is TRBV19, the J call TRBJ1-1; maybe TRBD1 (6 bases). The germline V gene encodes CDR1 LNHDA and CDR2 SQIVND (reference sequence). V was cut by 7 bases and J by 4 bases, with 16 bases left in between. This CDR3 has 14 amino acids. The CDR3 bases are TGTGCCAGTACCCCGGGGGGACACCGCACTGAAGCTTTCTTT. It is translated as CASTPGGHRTEAFF.

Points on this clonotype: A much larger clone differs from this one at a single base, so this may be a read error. CDR3 bases: TGTGCCACCAGTGATTCCGGGACAGCCGCGGCGGGTTTCTACAATGAGCAGCTCTTC. This sequence encodes CATSDSGTAAAGFYNEQLF. This chain links TRBV24-1 with TRBJ2-1; 7 bases match TRBD1. This CDR3 contains 19 residues. CDR1 and CDR2 from the germline V gene are KGHDR and SFDVKD.

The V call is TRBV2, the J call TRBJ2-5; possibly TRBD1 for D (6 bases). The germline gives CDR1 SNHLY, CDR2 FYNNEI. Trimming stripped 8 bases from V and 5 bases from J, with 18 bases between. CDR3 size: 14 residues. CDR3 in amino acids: CASSLVGTMETQYF. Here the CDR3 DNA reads TGTGCCAGCTCCCTAGTTGGGACAATGGAGACCCAGTACTTC.

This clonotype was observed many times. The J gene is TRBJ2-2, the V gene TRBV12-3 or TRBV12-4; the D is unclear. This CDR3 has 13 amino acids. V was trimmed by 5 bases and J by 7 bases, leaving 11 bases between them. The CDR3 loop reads CASSPDSYGELFF. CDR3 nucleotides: TGTGCCAGCAGTCCAGACTCTTACGGGGAGCTGTTTTTT.

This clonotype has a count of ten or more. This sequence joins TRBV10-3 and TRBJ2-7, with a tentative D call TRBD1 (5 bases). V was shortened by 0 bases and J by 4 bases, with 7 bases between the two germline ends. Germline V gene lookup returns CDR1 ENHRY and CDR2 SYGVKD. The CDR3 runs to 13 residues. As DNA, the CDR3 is TGTGCCATCAGTGAGTCTGACAGATACGAGCAGTACTTC. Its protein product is CAISESDRYEQYF.

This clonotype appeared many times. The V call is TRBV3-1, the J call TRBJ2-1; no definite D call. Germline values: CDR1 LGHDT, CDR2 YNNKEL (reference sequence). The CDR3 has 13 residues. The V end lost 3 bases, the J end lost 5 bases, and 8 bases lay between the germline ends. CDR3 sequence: CASSQERHNEQFF. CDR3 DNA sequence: TGTGCCAGCAGCCAGGAGAGGCACAATGAGCAGTTCTTC.

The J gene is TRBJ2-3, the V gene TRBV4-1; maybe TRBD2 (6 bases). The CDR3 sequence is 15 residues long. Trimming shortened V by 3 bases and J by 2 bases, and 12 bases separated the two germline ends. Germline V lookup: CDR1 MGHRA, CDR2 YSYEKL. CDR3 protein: CASSHSGGLTDTQYF. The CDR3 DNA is TGCGCCAGCAGCCACTCCGGGGGACTCACAGATACGCAGTATTTT.

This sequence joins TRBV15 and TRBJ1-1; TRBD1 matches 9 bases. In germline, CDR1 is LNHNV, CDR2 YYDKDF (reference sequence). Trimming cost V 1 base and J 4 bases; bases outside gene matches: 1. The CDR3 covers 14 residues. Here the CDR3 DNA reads TGTGCCACCAGCAGAGCGGACAGGGGCACTGAAGCTTTCTTT. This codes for CATSRADRGTEAFF.

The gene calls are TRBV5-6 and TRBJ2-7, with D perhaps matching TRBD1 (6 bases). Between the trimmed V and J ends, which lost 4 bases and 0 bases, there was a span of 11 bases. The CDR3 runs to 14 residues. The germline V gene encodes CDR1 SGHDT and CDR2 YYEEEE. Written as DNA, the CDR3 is TGTGCCAGCAGCGGGTTACAGGGCTCCTACGAGCAGTACTTC. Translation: CASSGLQGSYEQYF.

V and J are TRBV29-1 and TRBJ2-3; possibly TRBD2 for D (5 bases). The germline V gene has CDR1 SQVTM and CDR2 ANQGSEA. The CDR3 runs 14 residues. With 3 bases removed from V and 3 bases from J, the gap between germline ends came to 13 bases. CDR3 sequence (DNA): TGCAGCGTTGAGGGCCCTAGAGGGACAGATACGCAGTATTTT. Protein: CSVEGPRGTDTQYF.

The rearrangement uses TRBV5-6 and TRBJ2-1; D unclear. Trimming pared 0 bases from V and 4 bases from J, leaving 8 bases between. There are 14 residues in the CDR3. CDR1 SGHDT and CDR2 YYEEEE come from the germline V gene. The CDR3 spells CASSLGARYNEQFF. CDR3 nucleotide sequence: TGTGCCAGCAGCTTGGGGGCCAGGTACAATGAGCAGTTCTTC.

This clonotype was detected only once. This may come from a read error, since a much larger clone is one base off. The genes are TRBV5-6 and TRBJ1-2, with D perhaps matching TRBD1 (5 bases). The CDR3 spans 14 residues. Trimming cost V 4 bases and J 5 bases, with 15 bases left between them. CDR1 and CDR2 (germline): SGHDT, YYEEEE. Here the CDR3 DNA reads TGTGCCAGCAGCCCCGGATGGGGGAAGTATGGCTACACCTTC. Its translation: CASSPGWGKYGYTF.

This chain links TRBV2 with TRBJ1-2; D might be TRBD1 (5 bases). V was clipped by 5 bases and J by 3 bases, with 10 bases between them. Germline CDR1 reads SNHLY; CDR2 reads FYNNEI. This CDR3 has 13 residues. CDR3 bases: TGTGCCAGCAGTTTCCGGGACGACTATGGCTACACCTTC. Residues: CASSFRDDYGYTF.